These T cell receptor beta chains were read from a single sample in a study of T cell changes during pregnancy in multiple sclerosis. The protocol was immunoSEQ multiplex PCR, while the TCRdb copy is restricted to in-frame clones and leaves out a portion. There are 49,000 or so clones in the sample; 94% occur only once, and approximately 5.5% lies in the top ten. Sequenced material: CD8+ T cells from peripheral blood mononuclear cells, taken before pregnancy. The source of these receptors is a female donor with multiple sclerosis, enrolled in a pregnancy study. Both conserved end residues are part of each CDR3. The order of the fields is J gene, D gene, V gene, clone size, CDR3 DNA, CDR3 protein. D genes are given only for firm matches. For some rows the clone size is stated as once, few or many, or as a class when expanded; others skip it.

TRBJ2-1	TRBD2	TRBV25-1	-	TGTGCCAGCAGTAATCGTACTAGCGGGAGTTTTCATGAGCAGTTCTTC	CASSNRTSGSFHEQFF
TRBJ2-2	-	TRBV19	-	TGTGCCAGTCTCGGGGTCGCCGGGGAGCTGTTTTTT	CASLGVAGELFF
TRBJ2-3	TRBD1	TRBV7-9	-	TGTGCCAGCAGCGGCCGGGACAGGGGGACAGATACGCAGTATTTT	CASSGRDRGTDTQYF
TRBJ1-5	-	TRBV19	-	TGTGCCAGTAGTAGTACAGGGTATGGCAATCAGCCCCAGCATTTT	CASSSTGYGNQPQHF
TRBJ1-2	-	TRBV7-9	-	TGTGCCAGCAGCTCCGGGGAGGGGCCTAACTATGGCTACACCTTC	CASSSGEGPNYGYTF
TRBJ2-1	TRBD1	TRBV27	-	TGTGCCAGCGAGGGCAGGGGGCTCTCGAGCTCCTACAATGAGCAGTTCTTC	CASEGRGLSSSYNEQFF
TRBJ1-5	TRBD1	TRBV27	once	TGTGCCAGCAGTTTACAGGGGGGTAATCAGCCCCAGCATTTT	CASSLQGGNQPQHF
TRBJ1-1	-	TRBV29-1	few	TGCAGCGTTGAAGGAGGGCATCTGAACACTGAAGCTTTCTTT	CSVEGGHLNTEAFF
TRBJ2-3	TRBD2	TRBV6-6	-	TGTGCCAGCAGTTCAAATAGCGGGCCAGATACGCAGTATTTT	CASSSNSGPDTQYF
TRBJ2-2	TRBD2	TRBV29-1	-	TGCAGCGTTTCAGAACTAGCGGGGAGCCCCAGCGGGGAGCTGTTTTTT	CSVSELAGSPSGELFF
TRBJ1-1	TRBD1	TRBV13	-	TGTGCCAGCAGCTTAGGGACAGGGGGTGAAGCTTTCTTT	CASSLGTGGEAFF
TRBJ1-2	-	TRBV18	-	TGTGCCAGCTCACCACGTGCAGGGATCGACTATGGCTACACCTTC	CASSPRAGIDYGYTF
TRBJ2-1	TRBD2	TRBV11-2	-	TGTGCCAGCAGCCCCTGGTCCCGGGAGGGCGATGAGCAGTTCTTC	CASSPWSREGDEQFF
TRBJ1-1	TRBD1	TRBV19	-	TGTGCCAGCGGGACAGGTAACACTGAAGCTTTCTTT	CASGTGNTEAFF
TRBJ2-3	TRBD2	TRBV9	-	TGTGCCAGCAGCAGGCCTAGCGGGAGTAATGCAGATACGCAGTATTTT	CASSRPSGSNADTQYF
TRBJ1-5	-	TRBV6-5	-	TGTGCCAGCAGATTACTCCGAAATCAGCCCCAGCATTTT	CASRLLRNQPQHF
TRBJ2-7	TRBD1	TRBV7-8	-	TGTGCCAGCAGCTTAAGGGGACAGGGTTTATTCGAGCAGTACTTC	CASSLRGQGLFEQYF
TRBJ2-1	-	TRBV6-5	-	TGTGCCAGCAGCCACCGGGGATACAATGAGCAGTTCTTC	CASSHRGYNEQFF
TRBJ2-4	-	TRBV27	once	TGTGCCAGCGGATCCACACTACAGGGTGGGGCCAAAAACATTCAGTACTTC	CASGSTLQGGAKNIQYF
TRBJ2-7	TRBD1	TRBV9	-	TGTGCCAGCAGCGAGGGACAGGGGGCGATCGAGCAGTACTTC	CASSEGQGAIEQYF
TRBJ2-7	-	TRBV5-5	-	TGTGCCAGCATCCTTCCGGGGGACTCCTACGAGCAGTACTTC	CASILPGDSYEQYF
TRBJ2-3	TRBD2	TRBV9	-	TGTGCCAGCAGCCCTAGTAGTAGGATCCATGGGAGGGCAGATACGCAGTATTTT	CASSPSSRIHGRADTQYF
TRBJ2-7	TRBD1	TRBV19	-	TGTGCCAGTCCAACAACAGGGGATTGGCCTCACCGGTACTTC	CASPTTGDWPHRYF
TRBJ1-1	-	TRBV27	-	TGTGCCAGCAGTACACAATACCGGGACACCAACACTGAAGCTTTCTTT	CASSTQYRDTNTEAFF
TRBJ1-2	TRBD1	TRBV19	-	TGTGCCAGTAGAACAGGGGGCGCGGGCTACACCTTC	CASRTGGAGYTF
TRBJ2-2	-	TRBV4-1	once	TGCGCCAGCACTAGCTCGAGCACCGGGGAGCTGTTTTTT	CASTSSSTGELFF
TRBJ2-7	TRBD2	TRBV5-6	-	TGTGCCAGCAGCTTAGCGGGAGGCCCCTACGAGCAGTACTTC	CASSLAGGPYEQYF
TRBJ2-5	TRBD1	TRBV5-6	-	TGTGCCAGCAGCTTGGAGCGCAGGGGGCCAGTCAACTTC	CASSLERRGPVNF
TRBJ2-1	TRBD2	TRBV19	once	TGTGCCAGTAGTATCTCTAGCGGGAGCGGGGATGAGCAGTTCTTC	CASSISSGSGDEQFF
TRBJ1-2	TRBD1	TRBV27	-	TGTGCCTCCTCCACCGGGACAGCCTATGGCTACACCTTC	CASSTGTAYGYTF
TRBJ2-7	-	TRBV14	-	TGTGCCAGCAGCCAAGGAAGTTGGACACGGCAGGCCTACGAGCAGTACTTC	CASSQGSWTRQAYEQYF
TRBJ1-4	-	TRBV25-1	-	TGTGCCAGCAGTGACGGGACACTCAATGAAAAACTGTTTTTT	CASSDGTLNEKLFF
TRBJ2-5	TRBD1	TRBV27	-	TGTGCCAGCAGAAACGGGACAGGGGGGTTCCGAGAGACCCAGTACTTC	CASRNGTGGFRETQYF
TRBJ2-1	-	TRBV28	-	TGTGCCAGCAGTACCACCCGGGCAGGGGGCCGATCTAGCGGAAGGCAAAATGAGCAGTTCTTC	CASSTTRAGGRSSGRQNEQFF
TRBJ2-3	-	TRBV5-4	-	TGTGCCAGCAGCTTGGGGGGGCTGGATACGCAGTATTTT	CASSLGGLDTQYF
TRBJ2-1	-	TRBV28	-	TGTGCCAGCAGTTTCGTCGGTGAGCAGTTCTTC	CASSFVGEQFF
TRBJ2-1	TRBD2	TRBV2	once	TGTGCCAGCACCGGACTAGCGGAGGCCTACAATGAGCAGTTCTTC	CASTGLAEAYNEQFF
TRBJ1-1	-	TRBV10-1	-	TGCGCCAGCAGTGATACGGGAGCCGGGAGCACTGAAGCTTTCTTT	CASSDTGAGSTEAFF
TRBJ1-3	-	TRBV7-8	once	TGTGCCAGCAGCTTATACGGTTCGGGAAACACCATATATTTT	CASSLYGSGNTIYF
TRBJ2-7	TRBD1	TRBV7-8	-	TGTGCCAGCAGCTTAGGGGGAGGACAGGGGGCCCACGAGCAGTACTTC	CASSLGGGQGAHEQYF
TRBJ2-7	TRBD1	TRBV7-8	once	TGTGCCAGCAGTTCGGACAGGGGCTACGAGCAGTACTTC	CASSSDRGYEQYF
TRBJ1-2	TRBD1	TRBV5-1	-	TGCGCCAGCCATGATCATCCTTGGACAGGGAACTATGGCTACACCTTC	CASHDHPWTGNYGYTF
TRBJ1-2	-	TRBV7-9	-	TGTGCCAGCGTGAGGGCGGAGAACTATGGCTACACCTTC	CASVRAENYGYTF
TRBJ1-5	TRBD1	TRBV27	once	TGTGCCAGCAGTTTGACCAGGGGGAATCAGCCCCAGCATTTT	CASSLTRGNQPQHF
TRBJ2-1	TRBD2	TRBV27	-	TGTGCCAGCAGTCCCCTACTTACGGGAGGGCCGGGTTGGAATGAGCAGTTCTTC	CASSPLLTGGPGWNEQFF
TRBJ2-7	-	TRBV27	-	TGTGCCAGCAGTTTCTCGGCAGGGATTAAAGAGCAGTACTTC	CASSFSAGIKEQYF
TRBJ2-2	-	TRBV7-9	-	TGTGCCAGCAGCTCGAACCCGACACTTCAGAACACCGGGGAGCTGTTTTTT	CASSSNPTLQNTGELFF
TRBJ2-1	TRBD2	TRBV7-9	-	TGTGCCAGCAGCTTAACTAGCGGGAGAGGAAGTGGGGATGAGCAGTTCTTC	CASSLTSGRGSGDEQFF
TRBJ2-7	-	TRBV12-5	-	TGTGCTAGTGGTTTGGTACGGGCGGATAAGGGAAACCTAGGGGGCTACGAGCAGTACTTC	CASGLVRADKGNLGGYEQYF
TRBJ1-4	-	TRBV27	-	TGTGCCAGCAGTTTATTCGTGGCAGATGAAAAACTGTTTTTT	CASSLFVADEKLFF
TRBJ2-5	TRBD1	TRBV5-4	-	TGTGCCAGCAGTTCTCCCGGGACAGGTCAAGAGACCCAGTACTTC	CASSSPGTGQETQYF
TRBJ2-1	TRBD2	TRBV19	once	TGTGCCAGTTCGGCTAGCGGCTACAATGAGCAGTTCTTC	CASSASGYNEQFF
TRBJ2-7	-	TRBV5-3	once	TGTGCCAGAAGCTTGATCTCTGGCAGGGCTGGTGAGCAGTACTTC	CARSLISGRAGEQYF
TRBJ1-4	-	TRBV25-1	-	TGTGCCAGCAGTGAATACCACCAGAATGAAAAACTGTTTTTT	CASSEYHQNEKLFF